This TCR beta chain was sequenced in a study of metastatic and nonmetastatic thyroid tumors (dated by TCRdb to the early 2020s). In the study overall: Repertoires were compared across peripheral blood and tumor or nodule tissue samples from malignant and benign thyroid patients.

The research as a whole found: In both blood and tumor samples, TCR beta diversity was reported to be significantly higher in malignant tumors than in benign nodules.

Library prep was done by PCR. Instrument on record: Illumina HiSeq 4000. High-throughput sequencing was used to profile the CDR3 region of the TCR beta-chain in every patient. The authors' analysis ran thus. CDR3 differences across clinicopathological groups were used to build a classifier for discriminating distant-metastatic papillary thyroid cancer patients. The Shannon index was used to assess repertoire diversity, and the Morisita-Horn index was used to assess tumor-blood repertoire similarity. The public reads were quality trimmed at Q25 with fastp and then assembled into clones with MiXCR by TCRdb, keeping productive beta chains. Clone size and V and J calls follow TCRdb, not the original study. For this sample there are about 40,000 clones; about 15% appear just once. Of the sample, 3.5% to 4% is held by the ten largest clones. Between the V and J ends, shortened by 4 bases and 9 bases respectively, the junction contains 23 bases. The CDR3 covers 16 residues, taking in both the cysteine and the phenylalanine. Left in the record is the CDR3 DNA by itself, 48 bases read in frame from the first base. CDR1 SGHTA and CDR2 FQGTGA were looked up in the germline V gene.

This clone was counted at least ten times. This clone's antigen is unknown. No base quality information exists; no much larger clone differs at one position. No treatment had been received by any patient before thyroid surgery. Using T-cell receptor beta sequencing, the study looked back at clinical samples from patients collected from about 2011 to 2018. The chain employs TRBV7-3 and TRBJ2-3; TRBD2 could be the D gene, as 6 bases match. The sequenced sample was blood. The sequence came from a female donor with papillary thyroid cancer or a benign thyroid nodule (not recorded which). Some clones in this sample may be carry-over from other donors' samples. The CDR3 protein sequence reads: CASSSYPGLLRPTQYF. The DNA sequence reads TGTGCCAGCAGCTCCTACCCGGGACTCCTCAGGCCCACGCAGTATTTT.